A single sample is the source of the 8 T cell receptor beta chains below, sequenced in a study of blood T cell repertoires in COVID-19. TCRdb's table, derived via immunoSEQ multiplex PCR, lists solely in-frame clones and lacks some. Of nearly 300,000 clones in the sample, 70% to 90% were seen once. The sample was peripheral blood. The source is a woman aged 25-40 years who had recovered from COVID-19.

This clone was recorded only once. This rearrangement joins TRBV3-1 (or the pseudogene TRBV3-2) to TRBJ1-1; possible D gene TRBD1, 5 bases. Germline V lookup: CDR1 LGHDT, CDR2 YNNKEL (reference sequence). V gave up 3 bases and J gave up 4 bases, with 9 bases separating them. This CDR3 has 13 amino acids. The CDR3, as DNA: TGTGCCAGCAGCCAGCAGCAGGGCACTGAAGCTTTCTTT. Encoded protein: CASSQQQGTEAFF.

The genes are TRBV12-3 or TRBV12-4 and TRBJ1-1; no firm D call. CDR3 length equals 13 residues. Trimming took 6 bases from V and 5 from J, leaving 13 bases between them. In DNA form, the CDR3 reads TGTGCCAGCAGGGCCACCCCCGGGACTGAAGCTTTCTTT. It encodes CASRATPGTEAFF.

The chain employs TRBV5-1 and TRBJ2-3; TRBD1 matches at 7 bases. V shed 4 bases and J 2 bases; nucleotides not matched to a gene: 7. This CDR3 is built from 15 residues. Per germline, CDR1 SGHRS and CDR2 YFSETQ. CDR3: CASSPLGQITDTQYF. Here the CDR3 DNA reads TGCGCCAGCAGCCCATTGGGACAGATCACAGATACGCAGTATTTT. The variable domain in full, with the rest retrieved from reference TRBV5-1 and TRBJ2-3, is KAGVTQTPRYLIKTRGQQVTLSCSPISGHRSVSWYQQTPGQGLQFLFEYFSETQRNKGNFPGRFSGRQFSNSRSEMNVSTLELGDSALYLCASSPLGQITDTQYFGPGTRLTVL.

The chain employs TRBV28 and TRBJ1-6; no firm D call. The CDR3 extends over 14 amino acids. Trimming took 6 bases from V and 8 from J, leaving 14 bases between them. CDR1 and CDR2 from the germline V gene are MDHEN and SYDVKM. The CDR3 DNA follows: TGTGCCAGCAGCGACCCCGAGGGATATTCACCCCTCCACTTT. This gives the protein CASSDPEGYSPLHF.

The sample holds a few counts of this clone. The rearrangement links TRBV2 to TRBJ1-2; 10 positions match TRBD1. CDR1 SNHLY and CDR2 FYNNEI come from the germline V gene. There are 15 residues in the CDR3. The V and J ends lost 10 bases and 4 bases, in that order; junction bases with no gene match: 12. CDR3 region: CANRDRGGSVYGYTF. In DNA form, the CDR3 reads TGTGCCAACCGGGACAGGGGAGGATCGGTCTATGGCTACACCTTC. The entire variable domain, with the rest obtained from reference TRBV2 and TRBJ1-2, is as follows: EPEVTQTPSHQVTQMGQEVILRCVPISNHLYFYWYRQILGQKVEFLVSFYNNEISEKSEIFDDQFSVERPDGSNFTLKIRSTKLEDSAMYFCANRDRGGSVYGYTFGSGTRLTVV.

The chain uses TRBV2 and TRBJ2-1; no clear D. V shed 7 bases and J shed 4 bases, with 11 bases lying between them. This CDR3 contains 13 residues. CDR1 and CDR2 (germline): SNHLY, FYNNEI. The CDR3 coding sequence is TGTGCCAGCACCCTGAATGCGTACAATGAGCAGTTCTTC. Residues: CASTLNAYNEQFF. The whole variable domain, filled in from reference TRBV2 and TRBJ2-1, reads EPEVTQTPSHQVTQMGQEVILRCVPISNHLYFYWYRQILGQKVEFLVSFYNNEISEKSEIFDDQFSVERPDGSNFTLKIRSTKLEDSAMYFCASTLNAYNEQFFGPGTRLTVL.

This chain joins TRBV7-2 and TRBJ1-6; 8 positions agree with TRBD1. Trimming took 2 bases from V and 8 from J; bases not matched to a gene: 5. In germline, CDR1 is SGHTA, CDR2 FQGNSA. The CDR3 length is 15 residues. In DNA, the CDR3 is TGTGCCAGCAGCTTACTGACAGGGGAACATTCACCCCTCCACTTT. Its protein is CASSLLTGEHSPLHF.

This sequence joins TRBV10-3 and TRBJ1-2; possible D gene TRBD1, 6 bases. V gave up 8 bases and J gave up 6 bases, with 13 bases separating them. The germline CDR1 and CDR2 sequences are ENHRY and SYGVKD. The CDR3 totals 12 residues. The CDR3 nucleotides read TGTGCCATCTCCTCGCAGGGGAATGGCTACACCTTC. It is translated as CAISSQGNGYTF.